This record covers a single T cell receptor (beta chain). The antigen is undetermined. Germline V gene lookup returns CDR1 MNHEY and CDR2 SMNVEV (reference sequence). The CDR3 runs 13 residues. V was trimmed by 4 bases and J by 4 bases, leaving 10 bases between them. This specimen belongs to a study of shared clonotypes between healthy human individuals. Study-wide points: A reduction in generation probabilities was seen for non-shared clonotypes relative to those shared by all four donors.

At the deep level, the assay was run. Authors' methods: ImmunoSEQ supplied junction-only sequences lacking quality scores, so filtering was different. This table comes from immunoSEQ multiplex PCR, and its TCRdb copy is limited to in-frame clones, with some not included. V, J and clone size reflect that table, while D and trimming were determined from the DNA. Of about 600,000 clones in the sample, 97% were seen once. The chain carries TRBV27 and TRBJ1-2; D possibly corresponds to TRBD1 (5 bases). The sample was naive CD4+ T cells sorted from blood. Noted subset: CD45RA+ positively selected. This receptor was identified in a woman in her thirties in good health. The CDR3 bases are TGTGCCAGCAGTTATCGGCAGGGCTATGGCTACACCTTC. Translating gives CASSYRQGYGYTF.